What follows are 22 T cell receptor beta chains derived from one specimen sequenced in a study of blood T cell repertoires in COVID-19. Profiling relied on immunoSEQ multiplex PCR, and the TCRdb table lists in-frame clones only, not all of them. The data contain over 100,000 clones, 85% to 90% of them singletons. Sequenced input: peripheral blood. The receptor set was obtained from a man aged 60 to 69 with COVID-19, enrolled during active disease.

This clone was recorded only once. The chain links TRBV19 to TRBJ1-1; 7 bases fit TRBD1. The CDR3 is 14 amino acids. After removal of 3 bases from V and 4 bases from J, the junction contained 5 bases not matched to a gene. In germline, CDR1 is LNHDA, CDR2 SQIVND (reference sequence). Here the CDR3 reads CASSIYDRATEAFF. The CDR3 DNA sequence: TGTGCCAGTAGTATTTATGACAGGGCCACTGAAGCTTTCTTT.

V is TRBV7-9 and J is TRBJ1-1; 7 bases match TRBD1. The ends lost 5 bases at V and 0 bases at J; junction bases unmatched: 3. Per the germline V gene, CDR1 is SEHNR and CDR2 is FQNEAQ (reference sequence). This CDR3 contains 14 residues. The CDR3 region is CASSPTGLNTEAFF. As DNA, the CDR3 is TGTGCCAGCAGCCCGACAGGGCTGAACACTGAAGCTTTCTTT.

This clone was seen a few times. V usage is TRBV25-1 and J usage is TRBJ1-2, with D possibly TRBD1 on 5 matching bases. Germline values: CDR1 MGHDK, CDR2 SYGVNS. The CDR3 contains 12 residues. V was trimmed by 5 bases and J by 8 bases, leaving 12 bases between them. The CDR3 DNA reads as TGTGCCAGCAGTCCAGGGTCCTTCGGCTACACCTTC. Translation: CASSPGSFGYTF.

This chain joins TRBV7-2 and TRBJ2-2; D gene ambiguous. The CDR3 length is 14 residues. The V gene lost 7 bases and the J gene lost 5 bases, with 14 bases spanning the gap. CDR1 is SGHTA, CDR2 FQGNSA, per germline. CDR3 nucleotide sequence: TGTGCCAGCACTAGTTACGGCAATACCGGGGAGCTGTTTTTT. This codes for CASTSYGNTGELFF.

J is TRBJ1-2 and V is TRBV2; D possibly corresponds to TRBD1 (6 bases). The CDR3 has 12 amino acids. Trimming removed 4 bases at V and 4 bases at J, with 7 bases between. CDR1 and CDR2 from the germline V gene are SNHLY and FYNNEI. The CDR3: CASSGQAYGYTF. Written as DNA, the CDR3 is TGTGCCAGCAGTGGACAGGCCTATGGCTACACCTTC.

The V call is TRBV2, the J call TRBJ2-5, with TRBD1 matching over 7 bases. Germline lookup yields CDR1 SNHLY and CDR2 FYNNEI. V lost 7 bases and J lost 0; bases outside the gene matches: 5. This CDR3 is 14 amino acids long. The CDR3 region is CASKTDRNQETQYF. The CDR3 nucleotides are TGTGCCAGCAAGACGGACAGGAACCAAGAGACCCAGTACTTC.

This clone was picked up a small number of times. This rearrangement joins TRBV7-2 to TRBJ1-1, with 9 bases fitting TRBD1. The ends lost 5 bases at V and 0 bases at J; junction bases unmatched: 13. Per germline, CDR1 SGHTA and CDR2 FQGNSA. This CDR3 has 18 amino acids. The CDR3 DNA follows: TGTGCCAGCAGCCTCAGATCCGGGACAGGGTTTTTGAACACTGAAGCTTTCTTT. Protein: CASSLRSGTGFLNTEAFF.

The J gene is TRBJ1-5, the V gene TRBV12-5; D is unclear. The CDR3 covers 16 residues. Trimming took 4 bases from V and 2 from J, leaving 15 bases between them. Looked up from germline, CDR1 is LGHNT and CDR2 is FRNRAP. The CDR3 loop reads CASGSLTGGGNQPQHF. The CDR3 DNA reads as TGTGCTAGTGGTTCGTTGACTGGAGGAGGCAATCAGCCCCAGCATTTT.

The chain uses TRBV19 and TRBJ1-4; D is unclear. CDR1 is LNHDA and CDR2 is SQIVND in the germline V gene (reference sequence). V lost 3 bases and J lost 0, with 11 bases in between. The CDR3 loop spans 16 amino acids. This chain's CDR3 is CASSMRVTATNEKLFF. DNA of the CDR3: TGTGCCAGTAGTATGAGGGTTACGGCAACTAATGAAAAACTGTTTTTT.

CDR3 in DNA: TGCGCCAGCAGTGAGTGGGGACAGGGGAACACTGAAGCTTTCTTT. It codes for CASSEWGQGNTEAFF. This sequence joins TRBV10-2 and TRBJ1-1; 9 bases agree with TRBD1. This CDR3 has 15 residues. The V segment lost 1 base and the J segment 1 base; nucleotides outside the gene matches: 1. The germline V gene encodes CDR1 WSHSY and CDR2 SAAADI.

The V gene is TRBV5-4, the J gene TRBJ2-3; 9 bases are shared with TRBD2. Trimming at V came to 4 bases and at J to 2 bases, leaving 8 bases not matched to a gene. The CDR3 loop spans 16 amino acids. Germline values: CDR1 SGHNT, CDR2 YYREEE (reference sequence). The CDR3 coding sequence is TGTGCCAGCAGCCCGCAAGCGGGGGGACCCACAGATACGCAGTATTTT. This gives the protein CASSPQAGGPTDTQYF.

The chain carries TRBV12-3 or TRBV12-4 and TRBJ1-2; no definite D call. The CDR3 contains 12 residues. Trimming stripped 3 bases from V and 7 bases from J, with 9 bases between. CDR3 amino acids: CASSFEGGGYTF. The DNA of the CDR3 is TGTGCCAGCAGTTTTGAGGGAGGTGGCTACACCTTC.

This clone was seen once. The V call is TRBV2, the J call TRBJ1-2; no definite D call. Deletions cut 4 bases from V and 5 bases from J, with 11 bases between. This CDR3 region has 13 residues. Per germline, CDR1 SNHLY and CDR2 FYNNEI. CDR3 sequence: CASSADLEYGYTF. CDR3 nucleotides: TGTGCCAGCAGTGCCGACCTGGAGTATGGCTACACCTTC. The full variable domain, its missing parts supplied by reference TRBV2 and TRBJ1-2, is EPEVTQTPSHQVTQMGQEVILRCVPISNHLYFYWYRQILGQKVEFLVSFYNNEISEKSEIFDDQFSVERPDGSNFTLKIRSTKLEDSAMYFCASSADLEYGYTFGSGTRLTVV.

The chain combines TRBV7-8 with TRBJ2-7; D possibly corresponds to TRBD2 (6 bases). Per the germline V gene, CDR1 is SGHVS and CDR2 is FQNEAQ. The CDR3 consists of 14 residues. V was trimmed by 3 bases and J by 4 bases, leaving 13 bases between them. CDR3 region: CASSLGTAGYEQYF. The CDR3 nucleotides read TGTGCCAGCAGCTTGGGGACGGCGGGGTACGAGCAGTACTTC.

The rearrangement joins TRBV9 to TRBJ1-2; possible D gene TRBD1, 5 bases. Trimming removed 1 base from V and 4 bases from J, with 11 bases in between. Looked up from germline, CDR1 is SGDLS and CDR2 is YYNGEE. This CDR3 is 14 amino acids long. The CDR3 DNA reads as TGTGCCAGCAGCGTAAACCGGGGGGGCTATGGCTACACCTTC. It codes for CASSVNRGGYGYTF.

The CDR3 loop reads CASSSPREKLFF. CDR3 nucleotides: TGTGCCAGCAGTTCCCCGCGGGAAAAACTGTTTTTT. The V gene is TRBV28, the J gene TRBJ1-4; no definite D call. The CDR3 covers 12 residues. Per the germline V gene, CDR1 is MDHEN and CDR2 is SYDVKM. Trimming left V 4 bases short and J 8 bases short, with 8 bases between.

This chain joins TRBV5-4 and TRBJ1-4; D remains ambiguous. The CDR3 extends over 16 amino acids. Germline V lookup: CDR1 SGHNT, CDR2 YYREEE (reference sequence). V lost 0 bases to trimming and J lost 3 bases, with 12 bases between them. This chain's CDR3 is CASSLDRVLSNEKLFF. Written as DNA, the CDR3 is TGTGCCAGCAGCTTGGACAGAGTACTGTCTAATGAAAAACTGTTTTTT.

This clone came up a few times. The genes are TRBV18 and TRBJ1-6, with unresolved D. This CDR3 has 16 residues. Trimming removed 6 bases at V and 5 bases at J, with 17 bases between. The germline V gene encodes CDR1 KGHSH and CDR2 LQKENI. CDR3 loop: CASSLDSTENNSPLHF. CDR3 sequence (DNA): TGTGCCAGCTCCCTCGATTCGACTGAGAATAATTCACCCCTCCACTTT.

V and J are TRBV21-1 and TRBJ2-4; the table's D call, TRBD2, was not checked against the DNA. TRBV21-1 is flagged as a pseudogene. The CDR3 is made up of 13 amino acids. CDR3 sequence (DNA): TGTGCCAGCATTGAGGTTCGGGGTAACATTCAGTACTTC. Translation gives CASIEVRGNIQYF.

The chain combines TRBV7-2 with TRBJ1-5; tentatively, D is TRBD1 (5 bases). The CDR3 loop spans 13 amino acids. CDR1 is SGHTA and CDR2 is FQGNSA in the germline V gene. V lost 3 bases, J lost 9 bases, and 12 bases lay in between. The CDR3 spells CASSLERQTPQHF. In DNA form, the CDR3 reads TGTGCCAGCAGCTTGGAAAGACAGACGCCCCAGCATTTT.

V is TRBV6-1 and J is TRBJ1-5; 10 positions match TRBD1. The CDR3 is made up of 14 amino acids. Unmatched junction bases numbered 4, after V lost 2 bases and J lost 9 bases. Germline CDR1 MNHNS, CDR2 SASEGT. Here the CDR3 reads CASSEPDRGAPQHF. The DNA of the CDR3 is TGTGCCAGCAGTGAACCGGACAGGGGGGCGCCCCAGCATTTT.

The chain combines TRBV6-5 with TRBJ1-1; 10 bases are shared with TRBD1. The junction had 6 bases not matched to a gene; V was cut back by 4 bases and J by 4 bases. Germline V gene lookup returns CDR1 MNHEY and CDR2 SVGAGI. The CDR3 extends over 15 amino acids. The DNA for the CDR3 is TGTGCCAGCAGTTGGGACAGGGGAAAGGGCACTGAAGCTTTCTTT. It translates to CASSWDRGKGTEAFF.